This is a list of T cell receptor beta chains from one sample in a study of sequential checkpoint blockade in melanoma. TCRdb keeps only in-frame clones here, not all; method: immunoSEQ multiplex PCR. This sample has 34,000 or so clones, with roughly 85% found just once. The starting material was CD8+ T cells sorted from blood (inferred from file names), obtained from a patient given nivolumab and ipilimumab in sequence. These receptors originate from a human donor with melanoma. Both conserved end residues are part of each CDR3. A D gene is named only where the DNA matches it firmly. Size tells how often a clone was seen (once, few, many) or the class of an expanded clone, and some rows leave it out.

>NA|TRBJ2-2|TRBV28|TRBD2
CASSLKAGGTGELFF
TGTGCCAGCAGTTTAAAAGCGGGAGGCACCGGGGAGCTGTTTTTT
>NA|TRBJ1-2|TRBV4-1|NA
CASSQDLGSPLYGYTF
TGCGCCAGCAGCCAAGATCTCGGGAGCCCACTTTATGGCTACACCTTC
>NA|TRBJ2-1|TRBV5-4|NA
CASSLGAAQFF
TGTGCCAGCAGCTTGGGAGCGGCGCAGTTCTTC
>NA|TRBJ2-5|TRBV6-5|NA
CASHNIGGEETQYF
TGTGCCAGCCATAACATCGGCGGAGAAGAGACCCAGTACTTC
>NA|TRBJ2-3|TRBV28|TRBD1
CASSQKLRHRGDTQYF
TGTGCCAGCAGCCAAAAGTTGAGACACAGGGGAGATACGCAGTATTTT
>NA|TRBJ2-7|TRBV11-2|TRBD1
CASSFGTGGFYEQYF
TGTGCCAGCAGCTTTGGGACAGGGGGCTTCTACGAGCAGTACTTC
>NA|TRBJ1-6|TRBV5-4|TRBD1
CASSQDRVINSPLHF
TGTGCCAGCAGCCAGGACAGGGTGATCAATTCACCCCTCCACTTT
>NA|TRBJ1-2|TRBV6-1|NA
CASMDSGNYGYTF
TGTGCCAGCATGGACAGTGGTAACTATGGCTACACCTTC
>NA|TRBJ2-2|TRBV9|TRBD2
CASSVGRTSGAAGELFF
TGTGCCAGCAGCGTGGGGAGGACTAGCGGCGCAGCCGGGGAGCTGTTTTTT
>NA|TRBJ1-1|TRBV30|NA
CAWSTGTAAEAFF
TGTGCCTGGAGCACAGGGACGGCGGCTGAAGCTTTCTTT
>once|TRBJ2-7|TRBV7-2|NA
CASSLVGVYEQYF
TGTGCCAGCAGCTTAGTAGGGGTCTACGAGCAGTACTTC
>NA|TRBJ2-7|TRBV5-6|NA
CASSLYQVYEQYF
TGTGCCAGCAGCTTATATCAGGTCTACGAGCAGTACTTC
>NA|TRBJ2-3|TRBV5-1|NA
CASKMGVMATDTQYF
TGCGCCAGCAAGATGGGCGTAATGGCGACAGATACGCAGTATTTT
>NA|TRBJ1-6|TRBV6-4|TRBD1
CASSRGAGGNSPLHF
TGTGCCAGCAGCCGAGGGGCAGGGGGTAATTCACCCCTCCACTTT
>NA|TRBJ2-5|TRBV14|NA
CASSLGVQETQYF
TGTGCCAGCAGCCTAGGGGTACAAGAGACCCAGTACTTC
>NA|TRBJ1-2|TRBV4-3|NA
CASSHDPVGGLNYGYTF
TGCGCCAGCAGCCACGATCCTGTTGGGGGCCTTAACTATGGCTACACCTTC
>NA|TRBJ2-1|TRBV13|NA
CASSPPGSYNEQFF
TGTGCCAGCAGCCCCCCCGGGTCGTACAATGAGCAGTTCTTC
>NA|TRBJ1-2|TRBV6-5|TRBD1
CASSYSRTGKAYGYTF
TGTGCCAGCAGTTACTCCCGGACAGGGAAAGCCTATGGCTACACCTTC
>few|TRBJ2-7|TRBV7-8|NA
CASRSGSSEQYF
TGTGCCAGCAGGAGCGGTAGCAGCGAGCAGTACTTC
>NA|TRBJ2-3|TRBV27|TRBD2
CASRRSGSRDTQYF
TGTGCCAGCAGACGAAGCGGGAGTAGGGATACGCAGTATTTT
>NA|TRBJ2-5|TRBV7-9|TRBD2
CASSLRTREKETQYF
TGTGCCAGCAGCTTAAGGACTAGGGAAAAAGAGACCCAGTACTTC
>NA|TRBJ2-1|TRBV7-9|NA
CASSPPLGARRSYNEQFF
TGTGCCAGCAGCCCACCCCTTGGGGCTCGGCGCTCCTACAATGAGCAGTTCTTC
>few|TRBJ2-1|TRBV9|TRBD2
CASSVLAGGPNEQFF
TGTGCCAGCAGCGTCTTAGCGGGGGGGCCTAATGAGCAGTTCTTC
>few|TRBJ1-4|TRBV7-9|NA
CASSPLDFVAELFF
TGTGCCAGCAGCCCACTCGATTTTGTGGCGGAACTGTTTTTT
>NA|TRBJ1-1|TRBV4-3|NA
CASSQYQGLNTEAFF
TGCGCCAGCAGCCAGTATCAGGGGTTGAACACTGAAGCTTTCTTT
>NA|TRBJ1-2|TRBV30|TRBD1
CAGSSTGANYGYTF
TGTGCCGGGAGCTCGACAGGGGCTAACTATGGCTACACCTTC
>NA|TRBJ2-7|TRBV7-9|TRBD2
CASSLTSGGRSSYEQYF
TGTGCCAGCAGCCTGACTAGCGGGGGCCGAAGCTCCTACGAGCAGTACTTC
>few|TRBJ2-3|TRBV4-1|TRBD2
CASSQTEREAGDTQYF
TGCGCCAGCAGCCAAACCGAGCGGGAGGCCGGGGATACGCAGTATTTT
>NA|TRBJ1-5|TRBV28|TRBD1
CASKGQELFNQPQHF
TGTGCCAGCAAGGGACAGGAGTTATTTAATCAGCCCCAGCATTTT
>NA|TRBJ1-6|TRBV11-2|TRBD1
CASSLAGRGPYSPLHF
TGTGCCAGCAGCTTAGCGGGTAGGGGGCCCTATTCACCCCTCCACTTT
>NA|TRBJ2-5|TRBV7-8|NA
CASSRNPQGQETQYF
TGTGCCAGCAGCCGGAACCCGCAGGGACAAGAGACCCAGTACTTC